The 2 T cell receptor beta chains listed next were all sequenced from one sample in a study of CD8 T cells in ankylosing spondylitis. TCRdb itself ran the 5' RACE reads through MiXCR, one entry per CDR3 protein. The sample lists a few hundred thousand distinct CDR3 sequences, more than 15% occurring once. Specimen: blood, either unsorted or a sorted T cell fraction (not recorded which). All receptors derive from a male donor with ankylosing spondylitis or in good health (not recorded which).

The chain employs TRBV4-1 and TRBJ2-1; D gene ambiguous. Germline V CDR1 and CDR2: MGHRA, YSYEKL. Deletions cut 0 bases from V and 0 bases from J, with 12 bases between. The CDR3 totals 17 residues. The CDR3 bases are TGCGCCAGCAGCCAAGATCCGCGGCCAAACTCCTACAATGAGCAGTTCTTC. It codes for CASSQDPRPNSYNEQFF.

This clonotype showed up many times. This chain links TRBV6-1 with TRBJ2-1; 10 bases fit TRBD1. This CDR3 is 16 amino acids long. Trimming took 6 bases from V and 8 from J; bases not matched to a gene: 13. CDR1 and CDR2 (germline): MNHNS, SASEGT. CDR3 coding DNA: TGTGCCAGCAGCCCTGATCCGGGACAGGGGTACCATGAGCAGTTCTTC. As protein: CASSPDPGQGYHEQFF.